This is a list of T cell receptor beta chains from one sample in a study of T cells of healthy individuals. TCRdb processed the 5' RACE reads anew with MiXCR; each CDR3 protein has one entry. The data show about 100,000 distinct CDR3 sequences, 17% seen once. These receptors were taken from a human donor in good health. Each CDR3 is given with its conserved first and last residue.

V gene,J gene,CDR3 protein
TRBV4-3,TRBJ2-5,CASSQGAGLQETQYF
TRBV6-6,TRBJ1-1,CASSYGDRTNTEAFF
TRBV9,TRBJ1-4,CASSATGSNEKLFF
TRBV6-1,TRBJ2-4,CASNGAGDVYIQYF
TRBV2,TRBJ2-3,CAKRDGHSTDTQYF
TRBV9,TRBJ2-7,CASSVGDISYEQYF
TRBV10-3,TRBJ1-5,CAISPQGDQPQHF
TRBV10-3,TRBJ1-1,CAIRNGQGANTEAFF
TRBV7-6,TRBJ2-1,CASSLAGGPINEQFF
TRBV6-2/TRBV6-3,TRBJ2-3,CASSPLSADTQYF
TRBV14,TRBJ2-1,CASSLSARSGEQFF
TRBV28,TRBJ1-5,CASSYRTGIADQPQHF
TRBV28,TRBJ1-3,CASSLDREAGNTIYF
TRBV28,TRBJ2-3,CASSTYRTVGTDTQYF
TRBV18,TRBJ1-5,CASSALGTGNQPQHF
TRBV7-2,TRBJ2-1,CASSIKAAGVLGALF
TRBV28,TRBJ1-2,CASSLGGHYGYTF
TRBV10-2,TRBJ2-1,CASSEIGQGARNEQFF
TRBV20-1,TRBJ2-1,CSANRPGLASTYNEQFF
TRBV7-2,TRBJ2-5,CASRSGNQETQYF
TRBV28,TRBJ2-1,CASSRLAGGTYNEQFF
TRBV10-3,TRBJ1-2,CAISEGSANYGYTF
TRBV20-1,TRBJ2-5,CSAAGEETQYF
TRBV6-1,TRBJ1-6,CASLVGYNSPLHF
TRBV15,TRBJ2-3,CATTEVTTDTQYF
TRBV7-9,TRBJ1-2,CASSFAGTGGYGYTF
TRBV7-9,TRBJ1-4,CASSSPGQNRLNEKLFF
TRBV27,TRBJ2-1,CASSLVGGEQFF
TRBV28,TRBJ2-1,CASSLWELAGGPGEQFF
TRBV18,TRBJ2-7,CASSPRRLASYEQYF
TRBV20-1,TRBJ1-5,CSATTGNQPQHF
TRBV10-3,TRBJ1-6,CAISGDRGPDSPLHF
TRBV20-1,TRBJ1-4,CSARGDNEKLFF
TRBV29-1,TRBJ1-1,CSVEAGNTEAFF
TRBV20-1,TRBJ2-4,CSARDQAGVRYF
TRBV28,TRBJ2-7,CASSPVQYRGFYEQYF
TRBV7-2,TRBJ2-5,CASSRRMSSEETQYF
TRBV7-7,TRBJ1-6,CAARPRTGVSPLHF
TRBV7-9,TRBJ2-5,CASSSNPRTAQETQYF
TRBV24-1,TRBJ2-3,CATSSFSTDTQYF
TRBV7-2,TRBJ1-5,CASSRDGRGYSNQPQHF
TRBV3-1,TRBJ2-3,CASSQVSGADTQYF
TRBV6-4,TRBJ2-1,CASSNGTYNEQFF
TRBV12-3/TRBV12-4,TRBJ1-5,CASSPRPGTGPYGQPQHF
TRBV9,TRBJ2-3,CASSVAAGRTDTQYF
TRBV20-1,TRBJ2-1,CSASKAQGSNEQFF
TRBV28,TRBJ2-1,CASSLSGRVYNEQFF
TRBV7-9,.,CASSLPRGVVETQYF
TRBV6-6,TRBJ2-1,CASSYPPGQGNNEQFF
TRBV27,TRBJ2-1,CASSPPSGGAGAYNEQFF
TRBV29-1,TRBJ2-7,CSAPWTSIDLSYEQYF
TRBV29-1,TRBJ2-7,CSARRTESHEQYF
TRBV3-1,TRBJ1-6,CASGAFRDRRSPLHF
TRBV27,TRBJ1-5,CASSLRDRYQPQHF